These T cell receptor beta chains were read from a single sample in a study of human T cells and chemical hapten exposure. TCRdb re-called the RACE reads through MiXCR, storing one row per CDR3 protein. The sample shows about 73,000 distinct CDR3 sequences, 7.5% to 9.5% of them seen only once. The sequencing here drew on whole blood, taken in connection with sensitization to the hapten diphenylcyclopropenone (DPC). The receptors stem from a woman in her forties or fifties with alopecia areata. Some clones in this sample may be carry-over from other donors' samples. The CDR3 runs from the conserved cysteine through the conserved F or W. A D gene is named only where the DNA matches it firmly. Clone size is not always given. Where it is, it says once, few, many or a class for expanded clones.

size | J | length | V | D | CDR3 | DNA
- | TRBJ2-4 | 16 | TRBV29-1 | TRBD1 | CSVGIWGQGAKNIQYF | TGCAGCGTTGGAATATGGGGACAGGGAGCCAAAAACATTCAGTACTTC
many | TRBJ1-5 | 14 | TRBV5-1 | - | CASSLAGVEQPQHF | TGCGCCAGCAGCTTGGCAGGGGTGGAGCAGCCCCAGCATTTT
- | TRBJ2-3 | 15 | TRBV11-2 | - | CASSLVSESTDTQYF | TGTGCCAGCAGCTTAGTGTCAGAAAGCACAGATACGCAGTATTTT
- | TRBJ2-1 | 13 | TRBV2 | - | CASVTSAYNEQFF | TGTGCCAGCGTGACTTCCGCCTACAATGAGCAGTTCTTC
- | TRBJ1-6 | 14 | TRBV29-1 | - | CSVAEGSYNSPLHF | TGCAGCGTTGCGGAGGGCTCCTATAATTCACCCCTCCACTTT
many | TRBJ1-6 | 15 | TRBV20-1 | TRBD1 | CSAPRQRTGGSPLHF | TGCAGTGCTCCACGACAGAGGACAGGGGGATCACCCCTCCACTTT
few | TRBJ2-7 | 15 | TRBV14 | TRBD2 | CASSQDHGGSYEQYF | TGTGCCAGCAGCCAAGATCACGGGGGGTCCTACGAGCAGTACTTC
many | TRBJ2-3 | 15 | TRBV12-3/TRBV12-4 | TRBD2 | CASSPTSGYTDTQYF | TGTGCCAGCAGCCCTACTAGCGGCTACACAGATACGCAGTATTTT
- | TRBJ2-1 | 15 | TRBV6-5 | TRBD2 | CASSLRTSGYNEQFF | TGTGCCAGCAGCCTTCGGACTAGCGGGTACAATGAGCAGTTCTTC
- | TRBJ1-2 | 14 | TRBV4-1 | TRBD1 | CASSQPGGASGYTF | TGCGCCAGCAGCCAACCAGGGGGCGCTTCTGGCTACACCTTC
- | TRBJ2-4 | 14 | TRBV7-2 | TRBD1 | CASSRGQGGNIQYF | TGTGCCAGCAGCAGGGGACAGGGGGGGAACATTCAGTACTTC
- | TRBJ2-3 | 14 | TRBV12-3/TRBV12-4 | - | CASSLRRETDTQYF | TGTGCCAGCAGTTTACGGCGGGAAACAGATACGCAGTATTTT
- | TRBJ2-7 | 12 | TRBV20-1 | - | CSAPDSSYEQYF | TGCAGTGCTCCAGACAGTTCCTACGAGCAGTACTTC
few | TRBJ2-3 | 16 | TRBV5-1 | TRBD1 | CASRYWGQPYTDTQYF | TGCGCCAGCAGGTATTGGGGACAGCCATACACAGATACGCAGTATTTT
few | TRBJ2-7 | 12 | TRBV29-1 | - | CSVDDGTYEQYF | TGCAGCGTTGATGACGGAACCTACGAGCAGTACTTC
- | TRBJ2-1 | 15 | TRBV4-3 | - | CASSQEGTSFNEQFF | TGCGCCAGCAGCCAAGAAGGGACTTCTTTCAATGAGCAGTTCTTC
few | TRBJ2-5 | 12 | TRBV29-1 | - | CSVERGGETQYF | TGCAGCGTTGAAAGAGGGGGAGAGACCCAGTACTTC
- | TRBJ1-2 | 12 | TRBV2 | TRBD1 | CASTTGPHGYTF | TGTGCCAGCACGACAGGGCCCCATGGCTACACCTTC
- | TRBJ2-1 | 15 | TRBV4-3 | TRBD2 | CASSQDGLGLGEQFF | TGCGCCAGCAGCCAAGACGGCCTGGGACTAGGTGAGCAGTTCTTC
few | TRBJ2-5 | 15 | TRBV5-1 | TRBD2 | CASGPGTSGGETQYF | TGCGCCAGCGGACCCGGGACTAGCGGAGGGGAGACCCAGTACTTC
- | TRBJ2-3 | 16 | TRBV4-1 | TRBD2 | CASSHPTSGSTDTQYF | TGCGCCAGCAGCCACCCGACTAGCGGTAGCACAGATACGCAGTATTTT
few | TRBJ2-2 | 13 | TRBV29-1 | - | CSELDGGTGELFF | TGCAGCGAGTTGGACGGGGGAACCGGGGAGCTGTTTTTT
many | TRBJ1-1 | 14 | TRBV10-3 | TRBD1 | CAISGPDRDLEAFF | TGTGCCATCAGTGGGCCAGACAGGGACCTTGAAGCTTTCTTT
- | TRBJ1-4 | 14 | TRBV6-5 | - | CASSWTTSNEKLFF | TGTGCCAGCAGTTGGACAACTTCCAATGAAAAACTGTTTTTT
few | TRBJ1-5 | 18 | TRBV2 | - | CASSPVIPGPSSNQPQHF | TGTGCCAGCAGTCCTGTTATACCGGGACCCAGTAGCAATCAGCCCCAGCATTTT
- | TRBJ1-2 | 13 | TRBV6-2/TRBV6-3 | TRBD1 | CASTEDREVGYTF | TGTGCCAGCACCGAGGACAGGGAGGTTGGCTACACCTTC
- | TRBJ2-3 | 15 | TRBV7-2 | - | CASSLVGGPTDTQYF | TGTGCCAGCAGCTTAGTTGGAGGCCCCACAGATACGCAGTATTTT
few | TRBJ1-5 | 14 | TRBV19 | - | CASSRGPIDQPQHF | TGTGCCAGTAGTAGGGGGCCGATTGATCAGCCCCAGCATTTT
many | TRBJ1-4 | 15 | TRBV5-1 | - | CASSWRGGRDEKLFF | TGCGCCAGCAGCTGGCGGGGAGGCCGAGATGAAAAACTGTTTTTT
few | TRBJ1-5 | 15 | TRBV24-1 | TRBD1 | CATSAATGLNQPQHF | TGTGCCACCAGTGCCGCGACAGGGTTAAATCAGCCCCAGCATTTT
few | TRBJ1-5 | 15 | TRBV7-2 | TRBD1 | CASSGGTGYNQPQHF | TGTGCCAGCAGCGGAGGGACAGGATACAATCAGCCCCAGCATTTT
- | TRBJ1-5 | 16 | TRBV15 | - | CATSNRVGIGNQPQHF | TGTGCCACCAGTAACAGGGTCGGTATAGGCAATCAGCCCCAGCATTTT
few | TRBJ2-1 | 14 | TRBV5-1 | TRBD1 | CASIGTGGSNEQFF | TGCGCCAGCATCGGGACAGGGGGTAGCAATGAGCAGTTCTTC
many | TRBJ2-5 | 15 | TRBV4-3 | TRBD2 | CASSRSSGSGETQYF | TGCGCCAGCAGCCGTTCTAGCGGGAGCGGAGAGACCCAGTACTTC
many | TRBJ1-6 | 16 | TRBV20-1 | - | CSARDRRGWTNSPLHF | TGCAGTGCTAGAGATCGCCGGGGGTGGACCAATTCACCCCTCCACTTT
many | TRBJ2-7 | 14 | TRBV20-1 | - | CSARAFALSYEQYF | TGCAGTGCTAGAGCTTTCGCGTTGTCCTACGAGCAGTACTTC
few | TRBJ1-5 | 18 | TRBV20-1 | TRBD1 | CSARDAGLGQGIIQPQHF | TGCAGTGCTAGAGATGCGGGTTTGGGACAGGGGATTATTCAGCCCCAGCATTTT
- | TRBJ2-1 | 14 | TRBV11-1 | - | CASSLGGSGNEQFF | TGTGCCAGCAGCTTAGGGGGGTCGGGGAATGAGCAGTTCTTC
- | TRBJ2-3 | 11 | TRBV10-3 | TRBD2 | CAIMGLGTQYF | TGTGCCATCATGGGACTAGGAACGCAGTATTTT
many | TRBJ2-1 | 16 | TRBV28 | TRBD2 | CASSLWASGRLNEQFF | TGTGCCAGCAGTTTATGGGCTAGCGGGAGGCTCAATGAGCAGTTCTTC
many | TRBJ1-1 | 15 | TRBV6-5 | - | CASSYSSGATPAAFF | TGTGCCAGCAGTTACTCTTCTGGGGCTACCCCTGCCGCTTTCTTT
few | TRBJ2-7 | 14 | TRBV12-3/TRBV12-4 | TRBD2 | CASSWGTSEYEQYF | TGTGCCAGCAGTTGGGGGACTAGCGAGTACGAGCAGTACTTC